The 24 T cell receptor beta chains presented below share a single source sample, sequenced in a study of blood T cell repertoires in COVID-19. Assay used: immunoSEQ multiplex PCR; TCRdb lists only in-frame clones, some missing. The sample holds approximately 180,000 clones; about 88% are singletons and the top ten take approximately 2.3%. The material sequenced was PBMCs or T cells enriched from blood (not recorded which). Receptors originate from a middle-aged woman with acute COVID-19.

This chain links TRBV5-1 with TRBJ2-4, with D maybe TRBD2 (6 bases). The length of the CDR3 is 15 residues. Germline V gene sequence: CDR1 SGHRS, CDR2 YFSETQ. V lost 4 bases and J lost 3, with 14 bases in between. CDR3 loop: CASSLGQGGKNIQYF. DNA for the CDR3: TGCGCCAGCAGCCTCGGGCAGGGAGGCAAAAACATTCAGTACTTC.

V usage is TRBV18 and J usage is TRBJ2-4, with D perhaps matching TRBD2 (5 bases). CDR3 length: 14 amino acids. V lost 5 bases and J lost 0, with 8 bases in between. Germline V gene lookup returns CDR1 KGHSH and CDR2 LQKENI. The CDR3 nucleotides are TGTGCCAGCTCAGACGGACTAGCCAAAAACATTCAGTACTTC. Translated, it gives CASSDGLAKNIQYF.

The genes are TRBV6-5 and TRBJ2-2; maybe TRBD2 (5 bases). Trimming removed 0 bases at V and 2 bases at J, with 10 bases between. This CDR3 has 16 amino acids. CDR1 and CDR2 from the germline V gene are MNHEY and SVGAGI. The CDR3 sequence is CASSYSPRLNTGELFF. Here the CDR3 DNA reads TGTGCCAGCAGTTACTCGCCTAGACTAAACACCGGGGAGCTGTTTTTT.

This chain joins TRBV7-2 and TRBJ2-1, with 11 bases that match TRBD2. The CDR3 contains 15 residues. The germline V gene encodes CDR1 SGHTA and CDR2 FQGNSA. After removal of 5 bases from V and 6 bases from J, the junction contained 6 bases not matched to a gene. The CDR3 DNA reads TGTGCCAGCAGCCTTAGCGGGAGGGCCATCAATGAGCAGTTCTTC. This translates into CASSLSGRAINEQFF.

This chain connects TRBV7-9 to TRBJ2-3; weak D call: TRBD1 (5 bases). CDR3 length: 16 residues. V was clipped by 5 bases and J by 4 bases, with 19 bases between them. CDR1 is SEHNR and CDR2 is FQNEAQ in the germline V gene (reference sequence). CDR3 protein: CASSPQGRVVADTQYF. In DNA, the CDR3 is TGTGCCAGCAGCCCCCAGGGTAGAGTAGTCGCAGATACGCAGTATTTT.

This rearrangement joins TRBV5-1 to TRBJ2-3, with 10 bases fitting TRBD2. The germline gives CDR1 SGHRS, CDR2 YFSETQ. This CDR3 region has 19 residues. The V and J ends lost 0 bases and 1 base, in that order; junction bases with no gene match: 11. The CDR3 DNA is TGCGCCAGCAGCTTGGAGGCAGCGGGAGGGCCCGGGGGCACAGATACGCAGTATTTT. Its protein is CASSLEAAGGPGGTDTQYF.

Written as DNA, the CDR3 is TGTGCCAGCAGCCCCTCACCTACTTACAGGGGACAGTTCTTC. Translation: CASSPSPTYRGQFF. The rearrangement uses TRBV14 and TRBJ2-1; 7 nucleotides align to TRBD1. The CDR3 contains 14 residues. V shed 4 bases, J shed 13 bases, and the junction held 13 bases outside the gene matches. CDR1 and CDR2 (germline): SGHDN, FVKESK.

As regards this clone: The junction shows a germline mismatch at one end, possibly a read error. The rearrangement uses TRBV7-8 and TRBJ1-1, with D unresolved. This CDR3 spans 16 amino acids. Germline-derived CDR1 and CDR2 are SGHVS and FQNEAQ. DNA of the CDR3: TGTGCCAGCAGCGTAGCGCCTGCGGAAATGAACACTGAAGCTTTCTTT. This sequence encodes CASSVAPAEMNTEAFF.

The V and J genes are TRBV7-8 and TRBJ2-7; 7 bases are shared with TRBD1. V was clipped by 3 bases and J by 1 base; unmatched bases: 3. The germline V gene has CDR1 SGHVS and CDR2 FQNEAQ. The CDR3 extends over 14 amino acids. The CDR3, as DNA: TGTGCCAGCAGCTTGGGGACAGTATCCTACGAGCAGTACTTC. The encoded protein is CASSLGTVSYEQYF. The whole variable domain, remainder taken from reference TRBV7-8 and TRBJ2-7, is GAGVSQSPRYKVAKRGQDVALRCDPISGHVSLFWYQQALGQGPEFLTYFQNEAQLDKSGLPSDRFFAERPEGSVSTLKIQRTQQEDSAVYLCASSLGTVSYEQYFGPGTRLTVT.

The chain links TRBV3-1 (or the pseudogene TRBV3-2) to TRBJ2-3, with TRBD2 identical over 14 bases. Unmatched junction bases numbered 6, after V lost 4 bases and J lost 0 bases. Per the germline V gene, CDR1 is LGHDT and CDR2 is YNNKEL (reference sequence). The CDR3 covers 18 residues. CDR3 sequence: CASSRGTSGGLSTDTQYF. For the CDR3, the DNA is TGTGCCAGCAGCCGAGGGACTAGCGGGGGCCTTAGCACAGATACGCAGTATTTT.

The V and J genes are TRBV21-1 and TRBJ1-6. TRBV21-1 is shown as a pseudogene. The CDR3 has 14 residues. The DNA of the CDR3 is TGTGCCAGCAGCAAAGCCGGGGGAGATTCACCCCTCCACTTT. Its translation: CASSKAGGDSPLHF.

The J gene is TRBJ1-3, the V gene TRBV28, with D uncertain. CDR3 size: 14 residues. Trimming removed 3 bases from V and 1 base from J, with 7 bases in between. Germline V gene lookup returns CDR1 MDHEN and CDR2 SYDVKM. CDR3 coding DNA: TGTGCCAGCAGTTTCCGGGGATCTGGAAACACCATATATTTT. Its protein product is CASSFRGSGNTIYF.

The V call is TRBV7-2, the J call TRBJ2-3; 13 bases map to TRBD2. This CDR3 contains 15 residues. CDR1 and CDR2 (germline): SGHTA, FQGNSA. Unmatched junction bases numbered 7, after V lost 10 bases and J lost 3 bases. The DNA for the CDR3 is TGTGCCACCCGGACTAGCGGGAGTAGGACAGATACGCAGTATTTT. The encoded protein is CATRTSGSRTDTQYF.

The chain combines TRBV19 with TRBJ1-4; TRBD1 might be the D (5 bases). The CDR3 is made up of 14 amino acids. With 9 bases removed from V and 6 bases from J, the gap between germline ends came to 17 bases. Germline V lookup: CDR1 LNHDA, CDR2 SQIVND (reference sequence). The CDR3 protein is CASAPRAGYEKLFF. The DNA for the CDR3 is TGTGCCAGCGCCCCCAGGGCTGGCTATGAAAAACTGTTTTTT.

J is TRBJ2-1 and V is TRBV4-3; possible D gene TRBD2, 5 bases. V lost 3 bases and J lost 7, with 13 bases in between. There are 14 residues in the CDR3. The V gene's germline CDR1 is LGHNA and CDR2 YSLEER. CDR3 protein: CASSQEVYLNEQFF. DNA of the CDR3: TGCGCCAGCAGCCAGGAGGTATATTTGAATGAGCAGTTCTTC.

The chain joins TRBV25-1 to TRBJ1-6, with no clear D. Germline V lookup: CDR1 MGHDK, CDR2 SYGVNS. The length of the CDR3 is 15 residues. Trimming pared 4 bases from V and 4 bases from J, leaving 11 bases between. CDR3 region: CASSGESPYNSPLHF. CDR3 coding DNA: TGTGCCAGCAGTGGGGAGAGCCCATATAATTCACCCCTCCACTTT.

The chain is built from TRBV27 and TRBJ2-3; a possible D gene is TRBD2 (5 bases). This CDR3 is built from 15 residues. The V end lost 5 bases, the J end lost 0 bases, and 12 bases lay between the germline ends. CDR1 and CDR2 (germline): MNHEY, SMNVEV (reference sequence). CDR3 nucleotide sequence: TGTGCCAGCAGTGGTCCAGCGGAGAGCACAGATACGCAGTATTTT. The encoded protein is CASSGPAESTDTQYF.

V and J are TRBV3-1 (or the pseudogene TRBV3-2) and TRBJ2-5; 9 positions match TRBD1. J gave up 4 bases and V 1 base, and 4 bases lay outside the gene matches. The CDR3 is 15 amino acids. Germline values: CDR1 LGHDT, CDR2 YNNKEL (reference sequence). The CDR3 sequence is CASSQVGTGRETQYF. The CDR3 DNA reads as TGTGCCAGCAGCCAAGTGGGGACAGGGAGAGAGACCCAGTACTTC.

This chain links TRBV24-1 with TRBJ2-7, with a tentative D call TRBD2 (6 bases). CDR1 is KGHDR and CDR2 is SFDVKD in the germline V gene. Trimming shortened V by 8 bases and J by 0 bases, and 19 bases separated the two germline ends. This CDR3 has 16 amino acids. The CDR3 coding sequence is TGTGCCACCAATGGACTACGCGAAGATCTCTCCTACGAGCAGTACTTC. It yields the protein CATNGLREDLSYEQYF.

The genes are TRBV5-7 and TRBJ1-5; TRBD1 aligns across 9 bases. TRBV5-7 belongs to the ORF category, with a function that is uncertain. This CDR3 is built from 13 residues. J was trimmed by 2 bases and V by 7 bases; bases with no gene match: 1. CDR3 protein: CASRDRGNQPQHF. The CDR3 DNA sequence: TGTGCCAGCCGGGACAGGGGCAATCAGCCCCAGCATTTT.

This clone was observed once. V gene TRBV10-1 combines with J gene TRBJ2-5, with D possibly matching TRBD2 (5 bases). The V gene lost 0 bases and the J gene lost 1 base, with 12 bases spanning the gap. This CDR3 has 16 residues. The germline V gene has CDR1 WNHNN and CDR2 SYGVQD (reference sequence). The CDR3 region is CASSESRGGFQETQYF. As DNA, the CDR3 is TGCGCCAGCAGTGAGTCAAGAGGCGGGTTCCAAGAGACCCAGTACTTC.

Written as DNA, the CDR3 is TGTGCCAGCAGCCTGGGACTAGCGGCAAACAATGAGCAGTTCTTC. Its protein is CASSLGLAANNEQFF. This chain connects TRBV4-2 to TRBJ2-1; the match to TRBD2 covers 11 bases. The ends lost 4 bases at V and 5 bases at J; junction bases unmatched: 4. The CDR3 is 15 amino acids. Germline lookup yields CDR1 LGHNA and CDR2 YNFKEQ.

This chain's CDR3 is CAISESIPSGYPYNEQFF. CDR3 sequence (DNA): TGTGCCATCAGTGAGTCTATCCCGAGCGGGTACCCCTACAATGAGCAGTTCTTC. V usage is TRBV10-3 and J usage is TRBJ2-1, with D perhaps matching TRBD2 (6 bases). V was pared by 0 bases and J by 2 bases, with 17 bases between. The CDR3 spans 18 residues. Per the germline V gene, CDR1 is ENHRY and CDR2 is SYGVKD.

The chain uses TRBV28 and TRBJ1-1, with a weak D call TRBD1 (6 bases). Germline lookup yields CDR1 MDHEN and CDR2 SYDVKM. The CDR3 is 19 residues long. Trimming stripped 2 bases from V and 1 base from J, with 23 bases between. The CDR3 loop is CASSLGFYGKQGANTEAFF. As DNA, the CDR3 is TGTGCCAGCAGTTTAGGGTTCTATGGGAAACAGGGAGCGAACACTGAAGCTTTCTTT.